This is a list of T cell receptor beta chains from one sample in a study of OX40 agonist ivuxolimab in advanced cancers. Generated by immunoSEQ multiplex PCR, the TCRdb table keeps only in-frame clones and is missing some. In the table there are 51,000 or so clones, 75% to 90% of which are singletons. The sequencing here drew on CD4+ or CD8+ T cells sorted from blood, taken in a trial of the OX40 agonist ivuxolimab. The receptors originated from an adult with an advanced solid tumor such as melanoma, head and neck, liver or kidney cancer. Both conserved end residues are part of each CDR3. A D gene is named only where the DNA matches it firmly. Clone size is not always given. Where it is, it says once, few, many or a class for expanded clones.

size: .
J: TRBJ2-2
D: .
V: TRBV18
DNA: TGTGCCAGCTCGCCGGACACAGACACCGGGGAGCTGTTTTTT
CDR3: CASSPDTDTGELFF

size: .
J: TRBJ1-4
D: .
V: TRBV7-9
DNA: TGTGCCAGCAGCTTAGCGGTTTTGGGGACCGAAGCTGAAAAACTGTTTTTT
CDR3: CASSLAVLGTEAEKLFF

size: .
J: TRBJ2-1
D: .
V: TRBV28
DNA: TGTGCCAGCAGTAAACCGACGGTAGACAATGAGCAGTTCTTC
CDR3: CASSKPTVDNEQFF

size: few
J: TRBJ1-2
D: .
V: TRBV4-1
DNA: TGCGCCAGCAGCCAAGTGTTCAGGCATGGCTATGGCTACACCTTC
CDR3: CASSQVFRHGYGYTF

size: .
J: TRBJ1-2
D: .
V: TRBV4-1
DNA: TGCGCCAGCAGCCAAGATGGGGGCCCCTATGGCTACACCTTC
CDR3: CASSQDGGPYGYTF

size: .
J: TRBJ2-7
D: TRBD1
V: TRBV7-7
DNA: TGTGCCAGCAGCGAGGACAGGGATAATAGCGAGCAGTACTTC
CDR3: CASSEDRDNSEQYF

size: .
J: TRBJ2-7
D: .
V: TRBV5-8
DNA: TGTGCCAGCAGCTTGGAGTCGACAGATAACTACGAGCAGTACTTC
CDR3: CASSLESTDNYEQYF

size: .
J: TRBJ1-1
D: .
V: TRBV6-5
DNA: TGTGCCAGCAGTTACGACGGGTTCACTGAAGCTTTCTTT
CDR3: CASSYDGFTEAFF

size: .
J: TRBJ2-7
D: .
V: TRBV10-2
DNA: TGCGCCACTGCCGACGGGGGTCCCTACGAGCAGTACTTC
CDR3: CATADGGPYEQYF

size: .
J: TRBJ2-3
D: TRBD1
V: TRBV5-1
DNA: TGCGCCAGCAGCTTAGGACAGGGGGCAGATACGCAGTATTTT
CDR3: CASSLGQGADTQYF

size: .
J: TRBJ2-7
D: .
V: TRBV19
DNA: TGTGCCAGTAGCGCCGGGACGGGTAGCTCCTACGAGCAGTACTTC
CDR3: CASSAGTGSSYEQYF

size: once
J: TRBJ2-3
D: .
V: TRBV2
DNA: TGTGCCAGCAGTGAGCGGGTGAGCACAGATACGCAGTATTTT
CDR3: CASSERVSTDTQYF

size: once
J: TRBJ2-7
D: .
V: TRBV19
DNA: TGTGCCAGTAGTATAGATGGGGGCCCAGGGTACGAGCAGTACTTC
CDR3: CASSIDGGPGYEQYF

size: .
J: TRBJ2-7
D: .
V: TRBV5-8
DNA: TGTGCCAGCAACCCACGGGGGGCGCAGCTCGAGCAGTACTTC
CDR3: CASNPRGAQLEQYF

size: .
J: TRBJ2-2
D: .
V: TRBV7-7
DNA: TGTGCCAGCAGCTTATTGGGGGTCGGGGACACCGGGGAGCTGTTTTTT
CDR3: CASSLLGVGDTGELFF

size: once
J: TRBJ2-1
D: TRBD1
V: TRBV6-4
DNA: TGTGCCAGCAGTCCGGGACAGAGAGACAATGAGCAGTTCTTC
CDR3: CASSPGQRDNEQFF

size: .
J: TRBJ2-5
D: TRBD1
V: TRBV5-6
DNA: TGTGCCAGCAGCTTGGGGGGACAGGTGAATTTCCAAGAGACCCAGTACTTC
CDR3: CASSLGGQVNFQETQYF

size: .
J: TRBJ1-2
D: .
V: TRBV6-5
DNA: TGTGCCAGCAGTTATGTGGCAGTCGGCTATGGCTACACCTTC
CDR3: CASSYVAVGYGYTF

size: .
J: TRBJ2-5
D: .
V: TRBV7-6
DNA: TGTGCCAGCAGCCCCGTGGCGGAGGGAGAGACCCAGTACTTC
CDR3: CASSPVAEGETQYF

size: .
J: TRBJ2-1
D: .
V: TRBV7-9
DNA: TGTGCCAGCAGCTTGGGGGGGCCCACAAACAATGAGCAGTTCTTC
CDR3: CASSLGGPTNNEQFF

size: .
J: TRBJ1-4
D: TRBD1
V: TRBV4-1
DNA: TGCGCCAGCAGCCAGGACAAACAGGGGGGGAATGAAAAACTGTTTTTT
CDR3: CASSQDKQGGNEKLFF

size: .
J: TRBJ1-4
D: .
V: TRBV7-9
DNA: TGTGCCAGCAGCTGGGATGAAAAACTGTTTTTT
CDR3: CASSWDEKLFF

size: .
J: TRBJ1-2
D: .
V: TRBV29-1
DNA: TGCAGCGTTGAGGAGTCCGAGTCGCCGGGCGGCTACACCTTC
CDR3: CSVEESESPGGYTF

size: .
J: TRBJ2-5
D: .
V: TRBV7-9
DNA: TGTGCCAGCAGCTTAGCGTCCCAGGGAGGCCAAGAGACCCAGTACTTC
CDR3: CASSLASQGGQETQYF

size: .
J: TRBJ1-1
D: .
V: TRBV7-6
DNA: TGTGCCAGCAGCTTTAACCAGGGAGCGAACACTGAAGCTTTCTTT
CDR3: CASSFNQGANTEAFF

size: .
J: TRBJ2-7
D: .
V: TRBV27
DNA: TGTGCCAGCAGTTCAGGGATCCACGAGCAGTACTTC
CDR3: CASSSGIHEQYF

size: .
J: TRBJ2-3
D: .
V: TRBV27
DNA: TGTGCCAGCAGTTTAACGGGGGATTCAGATACGCAGTATTTT
CDR3: CASSLTGDSDTQYF

size: once
J: TRBJ2-7
D: .
V: TRBV6-1
DNA: TGTGCCAGCAGTGAGATTCTCCGGGGCGGGTACGAGCAGTACTTC
CDR3: CASSEILRGGYEQYF

size: few
J: TRBJ1-5
D: .
V: TRBV7-2
DNA: TGTGCCAGCAGCTTAGAGTCCGGTGATAGCAATCAGCCCCAGCATTTT
CDR3: CASSLESGDSNQPQHF

size: once
J: TRBJ1-6
D: .
V: TRBV21-1
DNA: .
CDR3: CASSKKANRWAGGSLNSPLHF

size: once
J: TRBJ2-5
D: .
V: TRBV21-1
DNA: TGTGCCAGCATCTCTGAACCGGGACAGGGGAACCAAGAGACCCAGTACTTC
CDR3: CASISEPGQGNQETQYF

size: .
J: TRBJ1-1
D: .
V: TRBV30
DNA: TGTGCCTGGAGTTTGGGGTTCGCTGAAGCTTTCTTT
CDR3: CAWSLGFAEAFF

size: .
J: TRBJ2-7
D: .
V: TRBV11-2
DNA: TGTGCCAGCAGCTTAGGCCGGGGATACGAGCAGTACTTC
CDR3: CASSLGRGYEQYF

size: .
J: TRBJ2-7
D: .
V: TRBV2
DNA: TGTGCCAGCAGTGAAGGTTCGGGAATTGTGTACGAGCAGTACTTC
CDR3: CASSEGSGIVYEQYF

size: .
J: TRBJ1-1
D: TRBD1
V: TRBV2
DNA: TGTGCCATTGATAACATGGGGGACAGACAGAACACTGAAGCTTTCTTT
CDR3: CAIDNMGDRQNTEAFF

size: .
J: TRBJ2-7
D: .
V: TRBV30
DNA: TGTGCCTGCCCCTTCGAGCAGTACTTC
CDR3: CACPFEQYF

size: .
J: TRBJ1-2
D: .
V: TRBV30
DNA: TGTGCCTTATATCGGGGGCTCGGAAACTATGGCTACACCTTC
CDR3: CALYRGLGNYGYTF

size: .
J: TRBJ2-7
D: TRBD1
V: TRBV19
DNA: TGTGCCAGTAGTCCGGGACAGGGACCTTGGTACGAGCAGTACTTC
CDR3: CASSPGQGPWYEQYF

size: .
J: TRBJ2-7
D: .
V: TRBV27
DNA: TGTGCCAGCAGTCTACAGGTCACCTACGAGCAGTACTTC
CDR3: CASSLQVTYEQYF